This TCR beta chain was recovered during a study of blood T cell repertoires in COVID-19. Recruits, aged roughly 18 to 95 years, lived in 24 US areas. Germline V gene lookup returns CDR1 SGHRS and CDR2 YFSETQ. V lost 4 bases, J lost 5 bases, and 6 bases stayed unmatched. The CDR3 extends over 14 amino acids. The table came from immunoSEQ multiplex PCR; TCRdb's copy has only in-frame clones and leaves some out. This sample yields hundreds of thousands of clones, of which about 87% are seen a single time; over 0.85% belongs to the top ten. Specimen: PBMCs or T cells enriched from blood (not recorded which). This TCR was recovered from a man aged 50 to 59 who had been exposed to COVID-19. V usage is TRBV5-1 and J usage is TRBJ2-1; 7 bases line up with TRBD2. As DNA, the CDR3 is TGCGCCAGCAGCGGCGGGACTATTAACAATGAGCAGTTCTTC. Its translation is CASSGGTINNEQFF.